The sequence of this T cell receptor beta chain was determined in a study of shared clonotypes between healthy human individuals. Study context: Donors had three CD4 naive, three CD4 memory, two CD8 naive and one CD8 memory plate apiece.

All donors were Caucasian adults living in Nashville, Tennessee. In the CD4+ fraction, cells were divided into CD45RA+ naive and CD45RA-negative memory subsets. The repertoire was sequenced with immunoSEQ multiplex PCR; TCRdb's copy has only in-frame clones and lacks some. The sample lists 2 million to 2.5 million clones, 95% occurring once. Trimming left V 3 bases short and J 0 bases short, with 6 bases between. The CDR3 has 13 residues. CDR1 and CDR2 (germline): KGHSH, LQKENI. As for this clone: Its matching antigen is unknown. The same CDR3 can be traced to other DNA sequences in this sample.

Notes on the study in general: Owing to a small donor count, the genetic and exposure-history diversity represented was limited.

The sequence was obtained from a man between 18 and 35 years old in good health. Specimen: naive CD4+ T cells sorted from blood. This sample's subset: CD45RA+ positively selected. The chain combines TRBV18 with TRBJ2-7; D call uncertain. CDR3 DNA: TGTGCCAGCTCACCGATGGGCTCCTACGAGCAGTACTTC. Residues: CASSPMGSYEQYF.